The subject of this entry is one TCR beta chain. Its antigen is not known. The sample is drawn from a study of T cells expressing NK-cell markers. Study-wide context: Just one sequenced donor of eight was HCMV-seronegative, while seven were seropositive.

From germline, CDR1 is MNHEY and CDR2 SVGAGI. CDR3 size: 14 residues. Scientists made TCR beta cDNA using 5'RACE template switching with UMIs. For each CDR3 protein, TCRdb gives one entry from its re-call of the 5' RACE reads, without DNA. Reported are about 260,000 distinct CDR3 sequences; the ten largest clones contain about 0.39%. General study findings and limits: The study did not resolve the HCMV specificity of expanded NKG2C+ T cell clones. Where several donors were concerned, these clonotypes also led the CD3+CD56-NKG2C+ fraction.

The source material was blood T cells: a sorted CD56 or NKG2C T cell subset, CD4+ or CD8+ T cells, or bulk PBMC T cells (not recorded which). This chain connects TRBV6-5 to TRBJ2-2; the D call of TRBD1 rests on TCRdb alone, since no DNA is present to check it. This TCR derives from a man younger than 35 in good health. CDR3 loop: CATWTGKVTGELFF.